The clone carrying this T cell receptor (beta chain) has just a few counts. TEMRA cells were FACS-enriched and CD8+ and CD4+ T cells negatively isolated. These data are taken from a study of CD8 T cells in Susac syndrome. With random hexamers, 0.5 to 1 ug RNA was reverse transcribed. TCRdb reprocessed the immunoSEQ multiplex PCR reads with MiXCR, giving one entry per CDR3 protein. In the table there are just over 150,000 distinct CDR3 sequences, just under 95% of which are singletons. The sequenced sample consisted of CD8+ T cells from PBMCs. The sequence was collected from a human donor with multiple sclerosis.

The CDR3 DNA is TGTGCCAGCAGCCGGGGACCGATCTACGAGCAGTACTTC. This gives the protein CASSRGPIYEQYF. The chain couples TRBV7-6 to TRBJ2-7; D tentatively fits TRBD1 or TRBD2 (5 bases each). The germline gives CDR1 SGHVS, CDR2 FNYEAQ. The V and J ends lost 5 bases and 3 bases respectively, with 11 bases between them. There are 13 residues in the CDR3.